The source of this TCR beta chain is a study of blood T cell repertoires in COVID-19. This clone was picked up one time. Data came from immunoSEQ multiplex PCR; TCRdb stores just in-frame clones and leaves some out. This table holds about 150,000 clones, over 75% found once. The sample consisted of peripheral blood. The clonotype comes from a man aged 55 to 69 with COVID-19, enrolled during active disease.

This chain's CDR3 is CATSPRDYTYEQYF. CDR3 coding DNA: TGTGCCACCAGCCCCCGGGACTACACCTACGAGCAGTACTTC. V usage is TRBV15 and J usage is TRBJ2-7, with TRBD2 identical over 7 bases. The CDR3 is made up of 14 amino acids. In germline, CDR1 is LNHNV, CDR2 YYDKDF (reference sequence). J was trimmed by 2 bases and V by 5 bases; bases with no gene match: 6.